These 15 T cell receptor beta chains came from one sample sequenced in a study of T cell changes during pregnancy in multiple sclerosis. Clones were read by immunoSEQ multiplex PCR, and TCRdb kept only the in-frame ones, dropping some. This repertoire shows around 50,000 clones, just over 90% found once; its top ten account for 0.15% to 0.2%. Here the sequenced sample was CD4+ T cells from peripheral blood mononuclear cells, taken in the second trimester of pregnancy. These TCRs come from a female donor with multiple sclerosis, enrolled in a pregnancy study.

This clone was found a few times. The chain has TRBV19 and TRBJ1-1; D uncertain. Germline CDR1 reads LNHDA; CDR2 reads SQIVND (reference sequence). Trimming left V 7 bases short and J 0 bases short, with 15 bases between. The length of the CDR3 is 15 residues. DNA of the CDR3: TGTGCCAGTACGGCGAGGCGCCGGATGAACACTGAAGCTTTCTTT. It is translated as CASTARRRMNTEAFF.

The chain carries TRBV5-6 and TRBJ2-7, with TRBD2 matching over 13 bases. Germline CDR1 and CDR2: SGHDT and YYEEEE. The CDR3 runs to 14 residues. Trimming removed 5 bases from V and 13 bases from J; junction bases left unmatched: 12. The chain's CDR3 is CASSYWTSGRNRYF. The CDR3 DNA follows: TGTGCCAGCAGTTATTGGACTAGCGGGAGAAACCGTTACTTC.

Here the CDR3 reads CASRWRGAGEKLFF. The CDR3 region has the DNA TGTGCCAGCAGATGGCGGGGGGCAGGAGAAAAACTGTTTTTT. V gene TRBV2 combines with J gene TRBJ1-4; the D gene is possibly TRBD1 (6 bases). Trimming pared 6 bases from V and 8 bases from J, leaving 16 bases between. The germline CDR1 and CDR2 sequences are SNHLY and FYNNEI. The CDR3 spans 14 residues. The full variable domain, its missing parts supplied by reference TRBV2 and TRBJ1-4, is EPEVTQTPSHQVTQMGQEVILRCVPISNHLYFYWYRQILGQKVEFLVSFYNNEISEKSEIFDDQFSVERPDGSNFTLKIRSTKLEDSAMYFCASRWRGAGEKLFFGSGTQLSVL.

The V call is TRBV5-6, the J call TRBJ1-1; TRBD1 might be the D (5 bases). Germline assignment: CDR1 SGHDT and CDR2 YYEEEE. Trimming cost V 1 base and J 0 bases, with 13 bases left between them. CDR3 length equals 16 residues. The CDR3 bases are TGTGCCAGCAGCTTGTACATAGGACAAATGAACACTGAAGCTTTCTTT. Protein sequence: CASSLYIGQMNTEAFF.

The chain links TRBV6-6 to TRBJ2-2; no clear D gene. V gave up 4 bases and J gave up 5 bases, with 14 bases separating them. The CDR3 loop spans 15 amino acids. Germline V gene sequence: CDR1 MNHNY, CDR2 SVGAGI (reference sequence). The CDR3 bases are TGTGCCAGCAGTTTATCGGGTATCGAAACCGGGGAGCTGTTTTTT. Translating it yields CASSLSGIETGELFF.

The CDR3 DNA reads as TGCGCCAGCAGCGGGGGCCAGGGTGAAAAACTGTTTTTT. Its protein product is CASSGGQGEKLFF. The V and J genes are TRBV5-1 and TRBJ1-4, with D possibly TRBD1 on 6 matching bases. Germline V gene data show CDR1 as SGHRS and CDR2 as YFSETQ. Trimming stripped 4 bases from V and 7 bases from J, with 11 bases between. This CDR3 has 13 amino acids.

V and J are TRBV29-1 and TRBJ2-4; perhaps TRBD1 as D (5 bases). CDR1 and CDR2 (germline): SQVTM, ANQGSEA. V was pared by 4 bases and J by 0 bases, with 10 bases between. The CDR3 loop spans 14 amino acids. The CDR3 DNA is TGCAGCGTTGTAGACAGACTAGCCAAAAACATTCAGTACTTC. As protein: CSVVDRLAKNIQYF.

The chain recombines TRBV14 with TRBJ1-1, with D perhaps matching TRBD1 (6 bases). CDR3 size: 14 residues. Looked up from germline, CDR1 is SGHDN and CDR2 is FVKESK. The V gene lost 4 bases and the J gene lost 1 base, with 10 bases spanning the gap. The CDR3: CASSRRGWNTEAFF. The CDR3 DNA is TGTGCCAGCAGCCGCAGGGGTTGGAACACTGAAGCTTTCTTT.

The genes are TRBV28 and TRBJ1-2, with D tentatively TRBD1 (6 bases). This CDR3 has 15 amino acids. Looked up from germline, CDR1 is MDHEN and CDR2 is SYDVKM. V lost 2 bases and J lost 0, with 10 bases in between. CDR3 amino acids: CASSLPGQPNYGYTF. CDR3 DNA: TGTGCCAGCAGTTTACCCGGACAGCCTAACTATGGCTACACCTTC.

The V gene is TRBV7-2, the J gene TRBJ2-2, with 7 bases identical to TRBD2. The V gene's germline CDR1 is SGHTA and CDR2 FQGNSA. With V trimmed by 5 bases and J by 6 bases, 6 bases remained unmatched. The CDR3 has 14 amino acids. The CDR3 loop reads CASSQSGVSGELFF. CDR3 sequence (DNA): TGTGCCAGCAGCCAAAGCGGGGTTTCCGGGGAGCTGTTTTTT.

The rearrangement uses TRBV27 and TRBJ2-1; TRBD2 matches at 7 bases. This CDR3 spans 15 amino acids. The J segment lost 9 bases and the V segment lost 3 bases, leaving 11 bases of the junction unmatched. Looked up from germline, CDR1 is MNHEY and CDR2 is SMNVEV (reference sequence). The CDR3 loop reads CASSFGRGVLSEQFF. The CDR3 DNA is TGTGCCAGCAGTTTTGGTCGGGGGGTACTGAGTGAGCAGTTCTTC.

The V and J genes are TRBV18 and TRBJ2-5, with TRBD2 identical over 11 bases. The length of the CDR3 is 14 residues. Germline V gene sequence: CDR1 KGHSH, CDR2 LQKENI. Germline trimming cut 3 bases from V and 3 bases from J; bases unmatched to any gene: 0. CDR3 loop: CASSPTSGKETQYF. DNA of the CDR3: TGTGCCAGCTCACCGACTAGCGGGAAAGAGACCCAGTACTTC.

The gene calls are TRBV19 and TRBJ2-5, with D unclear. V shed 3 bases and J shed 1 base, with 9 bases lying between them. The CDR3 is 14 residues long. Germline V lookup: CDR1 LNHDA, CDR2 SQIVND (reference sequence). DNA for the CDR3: TGTGCCAGTAGTATCACACAGATCCAAGAGACCCAGTACTTC. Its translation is CASSITQIQETQYF.

The CDR3 spells CASSTVQETQYF. In DNA, the CDR3 is TGTGCCAGCTCAACAGTCCAAGAGACCCAGTACTTC. The chain links TRBV18 to TRBJ2-5; D unresolved. V lost 5 bases and J lost 1, with 5 bases in between. CDR1 and CDR2 (germline): KGHSH, LQKENI. This CDR3 comprises 12 residues.

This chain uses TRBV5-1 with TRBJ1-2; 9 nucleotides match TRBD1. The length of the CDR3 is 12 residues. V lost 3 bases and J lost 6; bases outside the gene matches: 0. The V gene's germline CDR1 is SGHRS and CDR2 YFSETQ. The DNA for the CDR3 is TGCGCCAGCAGCTGGGACAGGGATGGCTACACCTTC. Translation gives CASSWDRDGYTF.